This T cell receptor (beta chain) appears in the sequencing data of a study of cytomegalovirus exposure and HLA in healthy donors. The V gene's germline CDR1 is MGHDK and CDR2 SYGVNS. The CDR3 has 14 amino acids. With 2 bases removed from V and 1 base from J, the gap between germline ends came to 9 bases. Notes on this clone: Its antigen remains unidentified.

Among the donors, all were healthy bone marrow donors. Study-wide results and limits: For cytomegalovirus status, the classifier reportedly gave diagnoses with high specificity and sensitivity. In vitro testing confirmed a few CMV-associated chains as specific for CMV antigens. Later analysis showed TCR association rates varying by HLA locus, highest for DRB1 and lowest for HLA-C.

The PCR was carried out with 60 Vbeta primers and 13 Jbeta primers. Some clones are missing from TCRdb's copy, which holds only in-frame ones; the method was immunoSEQ multiplex PCR. Its listing shows over 65,000 clones. The chain carries TRBV25-1 and TRBJ2-7; possibly TRBD2 for D (6 bases). This TCR came from a woman aged 30 to 39 in good health and CMV-seronegative. What was sequenced was PBMCs. DNA for the CDR3: TGTGCCAGCAGTGAAGGGGGGTTATCCTACGAGCAGTACTTC. Translating gives CASSEGGLSYEQYF.